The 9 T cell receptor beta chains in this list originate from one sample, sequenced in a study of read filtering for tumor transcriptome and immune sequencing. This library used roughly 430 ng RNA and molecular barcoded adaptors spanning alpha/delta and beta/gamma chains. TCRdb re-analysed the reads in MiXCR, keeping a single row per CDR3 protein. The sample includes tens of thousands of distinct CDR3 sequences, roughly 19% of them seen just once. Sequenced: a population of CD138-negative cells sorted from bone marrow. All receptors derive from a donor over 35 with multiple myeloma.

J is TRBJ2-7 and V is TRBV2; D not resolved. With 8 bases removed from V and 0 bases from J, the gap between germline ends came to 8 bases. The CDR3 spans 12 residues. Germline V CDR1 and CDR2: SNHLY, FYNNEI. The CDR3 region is CASQVSSYEQYF. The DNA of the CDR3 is TGTGCCAGCCAGGTCTCCTCCTACGAGCAGTACTTC.

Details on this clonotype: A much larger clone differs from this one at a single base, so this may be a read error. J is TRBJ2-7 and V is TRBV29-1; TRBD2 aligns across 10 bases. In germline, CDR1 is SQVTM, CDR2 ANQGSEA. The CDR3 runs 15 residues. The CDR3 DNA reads TGCGGCGTACTAATAGCGGGAGGCCACCCGAACGGGCAGTACTTC. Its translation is CGVLIAGGHPNGQYF.

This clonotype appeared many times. The CDR3 DNA follows: TGTGCCAGCAGCTTAGCGCCTAGCGGGATCGCCGGGGAGCTGTTTTTT. The encoded protein is CASSLAPSGIAGELFF. The chain uses TRBV7-9 and TRBJ2-2, with 9 bases matching TRBD2. This CDR3 has 16 amino acids. Germline values: CDR1 SEHNR, CDR2 FQNEAQ (reference sequence). The V and J ends lost 0 bases and 6 bases, in that order; junction bases with no gene match: 5.

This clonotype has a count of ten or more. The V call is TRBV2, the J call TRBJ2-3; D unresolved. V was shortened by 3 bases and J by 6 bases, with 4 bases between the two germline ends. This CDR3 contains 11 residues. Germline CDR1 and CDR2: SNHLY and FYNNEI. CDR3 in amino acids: CASSEADTQYF. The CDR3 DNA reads TGTGCCAGCAGTGAGGCGGATACGCAGTATTTT.

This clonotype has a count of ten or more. CDR3 bases: TGTGCCTGGAGAAGGTATAATTCACCCCTCCACTTT. This translates into CAWRRYNSPLHF. The J gene is TRBJ1-6, the V gene TRBV30; unclear D gene. CDR1 and CDR2 (germline): GTSNPN, SVGIG (reference sequence). V shed 3 bases and J shed 4 bases, with 4 bases lying between them. The CDR3 sequence is 12 residues long.

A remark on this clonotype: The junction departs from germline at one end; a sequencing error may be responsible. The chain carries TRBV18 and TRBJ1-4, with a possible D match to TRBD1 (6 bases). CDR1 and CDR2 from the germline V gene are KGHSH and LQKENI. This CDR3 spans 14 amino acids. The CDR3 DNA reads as TGTGCCAGCCCACCGGGGGCAACTAACGAAAAACTGTTTTTT. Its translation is CASPPGATNEKLFF.

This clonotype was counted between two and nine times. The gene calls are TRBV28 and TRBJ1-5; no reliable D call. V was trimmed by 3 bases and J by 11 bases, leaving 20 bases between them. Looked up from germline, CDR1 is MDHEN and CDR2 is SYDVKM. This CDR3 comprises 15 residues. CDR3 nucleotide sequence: TGTGCCAGCAGTTTCCGGGCAGCCGGTGAAACGACCCAGCATTTT. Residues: CASSFRAAGETTQHF. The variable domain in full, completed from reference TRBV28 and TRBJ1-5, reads DVKVTQSSRYLVKRTGEKVFLECVQDMDHENMFWYRQDPGLGLRLIYFSYDVKMKEKGDIPEGYSVSREKKERFSLILESASTNQTSMYLCASSFRAAGETTQHFGDGTRLSIL.

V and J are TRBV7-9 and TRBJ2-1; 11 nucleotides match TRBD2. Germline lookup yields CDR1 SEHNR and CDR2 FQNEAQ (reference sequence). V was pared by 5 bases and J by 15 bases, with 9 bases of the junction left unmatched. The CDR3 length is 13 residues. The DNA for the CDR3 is TGTGCCAGCAGCCCCGTTAGCGGGAGGGCCTTGTTCTTC. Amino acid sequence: CASSPVSGRALFF.

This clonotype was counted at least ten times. This chain's CDR3 is CSGDRDSYEQYF. CDR3 sequence (DNA): TGCAGCGGGGACAGGGACTCCTACGAGCAGTACTTC. The chain recombines TRBV20-1 with TRBJ2-7, with 9 bases identical to TRBD1. Per the germline V gene, CDR1 is DFQATT and CDR2 is SNEGSKA (reference sequence). The CDR3 contains 12 residues.